What follows describes a single TCR beta chain. No antigen is known for it. The V end lost 6 bases, the J end lost 6 bases, and 13 bases lay between the germline ends. CDR3 size: 12 residues. CDR1 is SGHDT, CDR2 YYEEEE, per germline. The protocol was immunoSEQ multiplex PCR, while the TCRdb copy is restricted to in-frame clones and leaves out a portion. The sample consists of thousands of clones, around 85% of them appearing once. This sample stems from a study of chemoradiotherapy in HPV16-positive cancers. Study findings and constraints: Non-HPV-specific T cells did not expand in tumors during treatment, whereas candidate HPV-specific clones and E7-related motifs did. HPV-specific T cells were functionally defined from only a couple of HPV16-positive patients. For HPV16-positive patients, expanding HPV-responsive T cells associated with longer recurrence-free survival.

Over chemoradiotherapy, repertoires were sampled more than once. The gene calls are TRBV5-6 and TRBJ2-7; D is ambiguous. The sample here was tumor tissue, taken from a patient who underwent chemoradiotherapy. The sequence was collected from a human donor with HPV-associated anogenital cancer. This chain's CDR3 is CASNGLAGEQYF. The CDR3 bases are TGTGCCAGCAACGGTCTGGCCGGCGAGCAGTACTTC.